What follows are 10 T cell receptor beta chains derived from one specimen sequenced in a study of early T cells in non-severe SARS-CoV-2 infection. Using its own MiXCR run on the 5' RACE reads, TCRdb lists one record per CDR3 protein. This table holds tens of thousands of distinct CDR3 sequences, roughly a tenth found once. The sequenced sample consisted of whole blood. The receptors were gathered from an adult who was a healthcare worker with PCR-confirmed SARS-CoV-2 infection or an uninfected control (not recorded which).

Ten or more counts support this clonotype. This chain joins TRBV27 and TRBJ2-7, with 9 bases aligning to TRBD2. J was trimmed by 4 bases and V by 5 bases; bases with no gene match: 15. Germline V CDR1 and CDR2: MNHEY, SMNVEV (reference sequence). This CDR3 has 17 residues. This chain's CDR3 is CASSPTTWASGAYEQYF. The CDR3 DNA reads TGTGCCAGCAGTCCCACAACATGGGCTAGCGGGGCATACGAGCAGTACTTC.

The J gene is TRBJ2-3, the V gene TRBV7-2; D is unclear. The CDR3 spans 13 residues. Per the germline V gene, CDR1 is SGHTA and CDR2 is FQGNSA. V lost 2 bases to trimming and J lost 6 bases, with 9 bases between them. The CDR3 bases are TGTGCCAGCAGCTTATCTCCGGAGGATACGCAGTATTTT. Translating gives CASSLSPEDTQYF. Drawing the rest from reference TRBV7-2 and TRBJ2-3, the complete variable domain is GAGVSQSPSNKVTEKGKDVELRCDPISGHTALYWYRQSLGQGLEFLIYFQGNSAPDKSGLPSDRFSAERTGGSVSTLTIQRTQQEDSAVYLCASSLSPEDTQYFGPGTRLTVL.

This clonotype was seen more than once but under ten times. The rearrangement joins TRBV9 to TRBJ2-6; possible D gene TRBD1, 6 bases. Germline loops: CDR1 SGDLS, CDR2 YYNGEE. The V gene lost 0 bases and the J gene lost 0 bases, with 13 bases spanning the gap. The length of the CDR3 is 18 residues. The CDR3 protein is CASSVARQANSGANVLTF. The CDR3 region has the DNA TGTGCCAGCAGCGTAGCCCGACAGGCTAACTCTGGGGCCAACGTCCTGACTTTC. Variable domain in full (rest from reference TRBV9 and TRBJ2-6): DSGVTQTPKHLITATGQRVTLRCSPRSGDLSVYWYQQSLDQGLQFLIQYYNGEERAKGNILERFSAQQFPDLHSELNLSSLELGDSALYFCASSVARQANSGANVLTFGAGSRLTVL.

This clonotype has only a few counts. The chain joins TRBV7-9 to TRBJ1-5; tentatively, D is TRBD1 (6 bases). Deletions cut 5 bases from V and 0 bases from J, with 11 bases between. Germline V lookup: CDR1 SEHNR, CDR2 FQNEAQ (reference sequence). The CDR3 consists of 15 residues. CDR3 loop: CASSPGQISNQPQHF. The CDR3 nucleotides are TGTGCCAGCAGCCCGGGACAAATTAGCAATCAGCCCCAGCATTTT.

This clonotype was detected only a few times. The chain uses TRBV6-5 and TRBJ2-7; D may be TRBD1 (5 bases). The CDR3 is made up of 14 amino acids. V dropped 0 bases and J dropped 4 bases, with 10 bases sitting between them. Germline V gives CDR1 MNHEY, CDR2 SVGAGI. CDR3 region: CASSYSQTAYEQYF. The CDR3 DNA reads as TGTGCCAGCAGTTACTCCCAGACAGCTTACGAGCAGTACTTC.

CDR3: CAWSVVRADEQYF. For the CDR3, the DNA is TGTGCCTGGAGTGTAGTCAGGGCGGACGAGCAGTACTTC. The genes are TRBV30 and TRBJ2-7; D is possibly TRBD1 (5 bases). The CDR3 is made up of 13 amino acids. CDR1 is GTSNPN, CDR2 SVGIG, per germline (reference sequence). Trimming removed 0 bases from V and 5 bases from J, with 11 bases in between.

This clonotype was seen many times. This sequence joins TRBV19 and TRBJ1-2; D gene unclear. The germline V gene encodes CDR1 LNHDA and CDR2 SQIVND (reference sequence). This CDR3 has 14 residues. V lost 2 bases and J 4 bases, leaving 11 bases between the germline ends. CDR3 sequence reads: CASSILAGGYGYTF. CDR3 coding DNA: TGTGCCAGTAGTATACTGGCCGGTGGCTATGGCTACACCTTC.

This clonotype was recorded a few times. V gene TRBV14 combines with J gene TRBJ1-2, with a possible D match to TRBD1 (6 bases). Germline loops: CDR1 SGHDN, CDR2 FVKESK. This CDR3 spans 14 amino acids. V dropped 1 base and J dropped 2 bases, with 8 bases sitting between them. CDR3 in amino acids: CASSQGTGNYGYTF. The DNA of the CDR3 is TGTGCCAGCAGCCAAGGTACAGGGAACTATGGCTACACCTTC.

Many counts were recorded for this clonotype. The CDR3 sequence: CASSVGPAGGPYTGELFF. The CDR3 DNA reads as TGTGCCAGCAGCGTAGGGCCAGCGGGGGGCCCGTACACCGGGGAGCTGTTTTTT. V usage is TRBV9 and J usage is TRBJ2-2; TRBD2 matches at 9 bases. V gave up 0 bases and J gave up 3 bases; unmatched junction bases: 9. CDR3 length equals 18 residues. The germline V gene encodes CDR1 SGDLS and CDR2 YYNGEE.

The chain joins TRBV5-4 to TRBJ1-6, with a possible D match to TRBD1 (5 bases). The CDR3 is 14 residues long. Trimming left V 2 bases short and J 10 bases short, with 13 bases between. From germline, CDR1 is SGHNT and CDR2 YYREEE (reference sequence). The CDR3 nucleotides are TGTGCCAGCAGCTTCGGGGGGTTAGGGTCACCCCTCCACTTT. It specifies CASSFGGLGSPLHF.